The rows below give T cell receptor beta chains drawn from one sample of a study of patients and donors after allogeneic stem cell transplantation. Each CDR3 protein is one row after TCRdb ran MiXCR on the RT-PCR reads. Of approximately 410,000 distinct CDR3 sequences listed, 16% are singletons. The source material was blood, either unsorted or a sorted T cell fraction (not recorded which). Receptors were obtained from a human donor who was either an allogeneic HSCT recipient or a stem cell or donor lymphocyte infusion donor (not recorded which). It is not recorded whose cells these are; they may come from a transplant donor. CDR3s include the opening cysteine and the closing phenylalanine or tryptophan. A D gene is named only where the DNA matches it firmly. The size field is filled for only some rows; it gives once, few, many or a size class.

TRBJ2-1 | TRBV4-2 | many | TRBD2 | CASSPPGLGGNEQFF | TGTGCCAGCAGCCCTCCGGGACTAGGGGGCAATGAGCAGTTCTTC
TRBJ1-1 | TRBV18 | few | - | CASSPQRGAGAFF | TGTGCCAGCTCACCCCAGCGGGGCGCGGGAGCTTTCTTT
TRBJ2-3 | TRBV7-2 | - | - | CASSPIPRPGDTQYF | TGTGCCAGCAGCCCCATTCCCAGGCCAGGAGATACGCAGTATTTT
TRBJ2-3 | TRBV12-5 | few | TRBD2 | CASGLGLAVNTDTQYF | TGTGCTAGTGGTTTGGGACTAGCGGTAAACACAGATACGCAGTATTTT
TRBJ2-3 | TRBV12-3/TRBV12-4 | - | TRBD2 | CASSFSSGPGTDTQYF | TGTGCCAGCAGTTTTTCTAGCGGTCCTGGGACAGATACGCAGTATTTT
TRBJ2-1 | TRBV12-5 | few | TRBD2 | CASGLVISGIIGEQFF | TGTGCTAGTGGTTTGGTAATTAGCGGGATTATCGGTGAGCAGTTCTTC
TRBJ2-1 | TRBV4-3 | - | TRBD2 | CASSQVGRGGAWNEQFF | TGCGCCAGCAGCCAAGTTGGACGGGGGGGGGCTTGGAATGAGCAGTTCTTC
TRBJ2-5 | TRBV20-1 | many | TRBD1 | CSASRDREQETQYF | TGCAGTGCTAGTAGGGACAGAGAGCAAGAGACCCAGTACTTC
TRBJ1-2 | TRBV12-3/TRBV12-4 | few | - | CASSVVGPHGYTF | TGTGCCAGCAGCGTGGTGGGACCCCATGGCTACACCTTC
TRBJ1-2 | TRBV20-1 | few | TRBD1 | CSAVDRGRIYGYTF | TGCAGTGCGGTTGACAGGGGGCGAATCTATGGCTACACCTTC
TRBJ1-1 | TRBV19 | - | - | CASSTWTVPNTEAFF | TGTGCCAGTAGTACCTGGACAGTTCCGAACACTGAAGCTTTCTTT
TRBJ2-1 | TRBV10-3 | many | - | CATGPHSDTDGQFF | TGTGCCACCGGACCGCACTCGGACACTGACGGGCAGTTCTTC
TRBJ1-5 | TRBV20-1 | few | - | CSATGGNQPQHF | TGCAGTGCCACCGGGGGCAATCAGCCCCAGCATTTT
TRBJ2-4 | TRBV20-1 | few | - | CSARDISLAKNIQYF | TGCAGTGCTAGGGACATCAGCTTAGCCAAAAACATTCAGTACTTC
TRBJ1-1 | TRBV6-5 | many | TRBD1 | CASSYAWTGRTEAFF | TGTGCCAGCAGTTACGCCTGGACAGGACGTACTGAAGCTTTCTTT
TRBJ1-5 | TRBV7-9 | few | - | CASSSTGSPQPQHF | TGTGCCAGCAGCTCAACAGGTTCCCCTCAGCCCCAGCATTTT
TRBJ2-7 | TRBV4-3 | few | - | CASSQYVHYEQYF | TGCGCCAGCAGCCAATACGTGCACTACGAGCAGTACTTC
TRBJ2-3 | TRBV20-1 | - | - | CSARVRRTGTDTQYF | TGCAGTGCTAGAGTACGCCGAACGGGCACAGATACGCAGTATTTT
TRBJ1-5 | TRBV10-3 | many | - | CAISETGTDQPQHF | TGTGCCATCAGTGAAACAGGGACTGATCAGCCCCAGCATTTT
TRBJ1-5 | TRBV5-5 | - | - | CASSPPGTSFQPQHF | TGTGCCAGCAGCCCCCCGGGGACCAGTTTTCAGCCCCAGCATTTT
TRBJ1-1 | TRBV12-3/TRBV12-4 | many | - | CASSLGQGRAFF | TGTGCCAGCAGTTTAGGGCAGGGGCGAGCTTTCTTT
TRBJ2-2 | TRBV13 | few | TRBD2 | CASSLRGIDTGELFF | TGTGCCAGCAGCCTGCGGGGGATCGACACCGGGGAGCTGTTTTTT
TRBJ2-5 | TRBV18 | - | - | CASSPLVKNQETQYF | TGTGCCAGCTCACCACTGGTGAAAAACCAAGAGACCCAGTACTTC
TRBJ1-5 | TRBV10-3 | few | - | CAISEGGESNQPQHF | TGTGCCATCAGTGAGGGGGGAGAGAGCAATCAGCCCCAGCATTTT
TRBJ2-2 | TRBV30 | few | TRBD2 | CAVSRVAGDTGELFF | TGTGCCGTATCGAGGGTAGCGGGGGACACCGGGGAGCTGTTTTTT
TRBJ2-1 | TRBV24-1 | few | TRBD1 | CATSESGTGGWNEQFF | TGTGCCACCAGTGAGTCCGGGACAGGGGGCTGGAATGAGCAGTTCTTC
TRBJ2-4 | TRBV4-3 | few | - | CASSQEGFGRRTENIQYF | TGCGCCAGCAGCCAAGAGGGGTTCGGACGACGTACGGAAAACATTCAGTACTTC
TRBJ2-1 | TRBV12-3/TRBV12-4 | few | - | CASSTRLGGQFF | TGTGCCAGCAGTACAAGACTGGGCGGGCAGTTCTTC
TRBJ2-3 | TRBV9 | - | - | CASSVFSGLTDTQYF | TGTGCCAGCAGCGTTTTCAGTGGCCTCACAGATACGCAGTATTTT
TRBJ2-2 | TRBV5-1 | many | - | CASSLGRLNTGELFF | TGCGCCAGCAGCTTGGGGCGCCTGAACACCGGGGAGCTGTTTTTT
TRBJ1-2 | TRBV7-2 | many | - | CASSKNSYGYTF | TGTGCCAGCAGCAAAAACAGCTATGGCTACACCTTC
TRBJ2-2 | TRBV9 | few | - | CASSVTGTGELFF | TGTGCCAGCAGCGTTACAGGTACCGGGGAGCTGTTTTTT